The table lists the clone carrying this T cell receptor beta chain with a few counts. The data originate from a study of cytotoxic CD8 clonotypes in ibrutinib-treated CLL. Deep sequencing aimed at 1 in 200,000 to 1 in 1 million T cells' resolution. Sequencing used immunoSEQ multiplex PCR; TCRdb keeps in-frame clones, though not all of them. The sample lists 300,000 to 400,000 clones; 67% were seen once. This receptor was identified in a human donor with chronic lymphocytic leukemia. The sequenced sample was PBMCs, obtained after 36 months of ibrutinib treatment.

The CDR3 region is CASSGTAYNEQFF. CDR3 DNA: TGTGCCAGCAGTGGTACCGCCTACAATGAGCAGTTCTTC. The V gene is TRBV2, the J gene TRBJ2-1; D call uncertain. Germline CDR1 reads SNHLY; CDR2 reads FYNNEI. Trimming pared 4 bases from V and 2 bases from J, leaving 6 bases between. This CDR3 spans 13 amino acids.